The entry that follows covers one T cell receptor (beta chain) sequence. Its antigen specificity is not known. Base quality data are lacking; no much larger clone is found one base away. RNA was extracted with the RNeasy kit and roughly 0.45 to 1 ug was reverse transcribed using random hexamers. TCR beta CDR3 regions were amplified with the immunoSEQ multiplex PCR assay covering 54 Vbeta and 13 Jbeta segments. Bias from PCR amplification was corrected by using a synthetic template baseline for primer optimization and for computational correction. The paper's data handling went like this. Reads were annotated to V, D and J genes according to IMGT and were analyzed with immunoSEQ Analyzer, with only productive sequences retained. To calculate clonality, Shannon entropy was normalized by log2 of the number of productive unique sequences and then subtracted from one. For each patient and control, public and private clones were evaluated within the 100 most prevalent clones. Susac-specific clones were defined as absent from healthy and MS cohorts, over a thousand published viral clones and other ImmuneACCESS disease sequences. TCRdb reprocessed the public reads (quality trimming at Q25 with fastp, clone calling with MiXCR) and kept in-frame beta chains. For every CDR3 protein sequence, its rows merge into one entry that carries the most common genes and DNA. These V and J calls are TCRdb output, not the study's own analysis. This sample lists fewer than 350,000 distinct CDR3 sequences; about 89% were detected once. The ten most abundant clones make up about 0.17% of the sample.

Peripheral blood CD8+ and CD4+ T cells from healthy donors, Susac syndrome patients and multiple sclerosis patients were profiled by high-throughput TCR beta sequencing. Multiple sclerosis controls were treatment-naive patients with stable or active relapsing-remitting disease fulfilling revised McDonald criteria. Bulk CD8+ and CD4+ T cells were purified magnetically by negative isolation, whereas CD8+ TEMRA cells were enriched by FACS. Blood was drawn into EDTA tubes, processed within 24 hours, and PBMCs were isolated by density gradient centrifugation. PBMCs intended for TCR sequencing were cryopreserved in liquid nitrogen and were subsequently thawed in a 37 degrees C water bath. Purity of sorted or isolated CD4+, CD8+ and CD8+ TEMRA cells was at least 90%. This sample is part of a study of CD8 T cells in Susac syndrome (dated by TCRdb to the late 2010s). Turning to the overall study: The study used repertoire sequencing to test whether antigen drove CD8+ T cell activation and differentiation in Susac syndrome. The study compared CD8+ T cell repertoire clonality among 12 healthy donors, roughly 14 Susac syndrome patients and around 16 multiple sclerosis patients.

The V end loses 0 bases and the J end loses 6 bases, and a stretch of 11 bases separates them. The CDR3 covers 15 residues, taking in both the cysteine and the phenylalanine. Solely the CDR3 DNA is kept, with 45 bases framed from the first base. The germline V gene gives CDR1 as LGHNA and CDR2 as YSLEER. Study-wide findings and limitations: The TCR sequencing and HLA analysis was acknowledged to have included a relatively small number of individuals.

Recombination joined TRBV4-3 with TRBJ1-4; tentative D gene TRBD1, with 5 bases matching. The TCR was taken from a human donor with multiple sclerosis. Source material: CD8+ T cells from PBMCs. The DNA sequence reads TGCGCCAGCAGCCAAGAATCAGGGTCTTATGAAAAACTGTTTTTT. Its coded protein is CASSQESGSYEKLFF.